This TCR beta chain comes out of a study of blood T cell repertoires in COVID-19. Study context: Sources were T cells, B-cell-depleted T cells, or PBMCs; the material itself was cDNA or gDNA.

Per the original methods: Estimation of nucleated cell counts was performed using reference gene primer amplification. Generated by immunoSEQ multiplex PCR, the TCRdb table keeps only in-frame clones and is missing some. The V and J calls and clone size were taken over from that table, and D and trimming were inferred from the DNA. The sample consists of 250,000 to 300,000 clones, more than 75% of them appearing once. Cohort allocation depended upon clinical history that participants reported. The CDR3 runs to 18 residues. The J segment lost 5 bases and the V segment lost 4 bases, leaving 18 bases of the junction unmatched. Germline CDR1 reads SGHNT; CDR2 reads YYREEE (reference sequence).

The TCR sequence derives from a woman in her sixties in a cohort exposed to, infected with or recovered from COVID-19 (not recorded which). The source material was PBMCs or T cells enriched from blood (not recorded which). This chain connects TRBV5-4 to TRBJ2-3; 8 bases match TRBD1. CDR3 DNA: TGTGCCAGCAGCCCTGGTCCGCGACAGGGGAGGAAGGGAGATACGCAGTATTTT. Translation gives CASSPGPRQGRKGDTQYF.